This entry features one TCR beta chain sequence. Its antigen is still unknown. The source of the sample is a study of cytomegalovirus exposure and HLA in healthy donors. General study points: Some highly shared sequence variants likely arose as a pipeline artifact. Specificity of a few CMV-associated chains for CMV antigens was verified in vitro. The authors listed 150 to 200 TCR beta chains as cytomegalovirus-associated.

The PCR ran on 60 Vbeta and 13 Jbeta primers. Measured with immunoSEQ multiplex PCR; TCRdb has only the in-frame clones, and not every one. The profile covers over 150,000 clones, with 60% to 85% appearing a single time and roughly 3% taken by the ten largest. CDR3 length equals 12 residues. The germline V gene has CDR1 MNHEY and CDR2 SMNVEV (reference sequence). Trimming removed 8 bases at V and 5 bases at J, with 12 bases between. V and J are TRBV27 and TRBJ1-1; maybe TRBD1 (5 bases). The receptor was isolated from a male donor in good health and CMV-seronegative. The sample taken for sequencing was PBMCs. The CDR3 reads CASGRGDTEAFF. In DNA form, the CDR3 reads TGTGCCAGCGGGAGGGGAGATACTGAAGCTTTCTTT.